Sequencing of this T cell receptor (beta chain) was carried out in a study of CD8 T cells in Susac syndrome. Trimming shortened V by 0 bases and J by 0 bases, and 12 bases separated the two germline ends. CDR3 length: 15 amino acids. Germline CDR1 DFQATT, CDR2 SNEGSKA (reference sequence). Random hexamers were used to reverse transcribe the RNA input (0.5 to 1 ug). TCRdb ran MiXCR on the immunoSEQ multiplex PCR reads and lists one entry per CDR3 protein. The repertoire includes 200,000 to 250,000 distinct CDR3 sequences, roughly nine tenths of them detected once, and around 0.15% sits in the top ten. This clonotype has more than one count but fewer than ten.

The sequence came from a human donor with multiple sclerosis. This chain uses TRBV20-1 with TRBJ2-7, with a tentative D call TRBD1 (6 bases). The sample comprised CD8+ T cells from PBMCs. CDR3 amino acids: CSARDRRGFSYEQYF. The CDR3 DNA is TGCAGTGCTAGAGACCGCAGGGGTTTCTCCTACGAGCAGTACTTC.